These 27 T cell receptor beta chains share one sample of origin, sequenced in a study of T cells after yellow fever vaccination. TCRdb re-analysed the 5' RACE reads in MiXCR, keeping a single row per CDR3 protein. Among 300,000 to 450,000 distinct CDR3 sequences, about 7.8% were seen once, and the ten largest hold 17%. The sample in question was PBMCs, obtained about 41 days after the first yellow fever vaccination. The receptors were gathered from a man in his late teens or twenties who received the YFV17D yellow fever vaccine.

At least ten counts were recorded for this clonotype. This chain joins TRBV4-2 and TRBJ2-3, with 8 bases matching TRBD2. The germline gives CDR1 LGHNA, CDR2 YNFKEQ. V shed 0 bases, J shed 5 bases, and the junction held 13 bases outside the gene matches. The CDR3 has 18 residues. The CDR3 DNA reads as TGTGCCAGCAGCCAAGATGTTGTGGGACTAGGTATTCAAGATACGCAGTATTTT. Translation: CASSQDVVGLGIQDTQYF.

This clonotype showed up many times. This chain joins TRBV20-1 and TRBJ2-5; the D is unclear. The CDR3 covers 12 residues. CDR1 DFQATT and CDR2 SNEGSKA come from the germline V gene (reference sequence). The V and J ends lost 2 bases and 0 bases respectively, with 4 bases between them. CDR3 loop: CSARQYQETQYF. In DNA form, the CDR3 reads TGCAGTGCTAGACAGTACCAAGAGACCCAGTACTTC.

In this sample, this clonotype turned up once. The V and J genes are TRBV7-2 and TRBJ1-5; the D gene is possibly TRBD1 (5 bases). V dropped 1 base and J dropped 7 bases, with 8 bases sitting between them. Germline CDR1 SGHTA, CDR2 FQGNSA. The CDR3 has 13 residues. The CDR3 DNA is TGTGCCAGCAGCTTAGAGGGGAGGCAGCCCCAGCATTTT. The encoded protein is CASSLEGRQPQHF.

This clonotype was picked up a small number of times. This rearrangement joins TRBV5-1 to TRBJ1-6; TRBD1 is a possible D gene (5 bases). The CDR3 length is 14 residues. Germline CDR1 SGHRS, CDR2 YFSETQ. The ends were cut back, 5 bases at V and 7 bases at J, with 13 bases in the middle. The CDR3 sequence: CASSSGTMNSPLHF. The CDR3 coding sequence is TGCGCCAGCAGTTCCGGGACTATGAATTCACCCCTCCACTTT.

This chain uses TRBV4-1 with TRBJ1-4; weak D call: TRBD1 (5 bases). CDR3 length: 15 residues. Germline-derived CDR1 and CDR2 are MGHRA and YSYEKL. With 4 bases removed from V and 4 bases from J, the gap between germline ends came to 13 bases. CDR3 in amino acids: CASSPDEGYNEKLFF. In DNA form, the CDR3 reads TGCGCCAGCAGCCCCGATGAGGGGTATAATGAAAAACTGTTTTTT.

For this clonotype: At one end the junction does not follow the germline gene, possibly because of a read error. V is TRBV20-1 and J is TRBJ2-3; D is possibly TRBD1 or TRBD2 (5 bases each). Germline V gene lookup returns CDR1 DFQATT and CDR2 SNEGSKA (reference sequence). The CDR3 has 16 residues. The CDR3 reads CCARRPTRGGTDTQYF. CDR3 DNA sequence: TGCTGTGCTAGGAGGCCCACGAGGGGTGGCACAGATACGCAGTATTTT.

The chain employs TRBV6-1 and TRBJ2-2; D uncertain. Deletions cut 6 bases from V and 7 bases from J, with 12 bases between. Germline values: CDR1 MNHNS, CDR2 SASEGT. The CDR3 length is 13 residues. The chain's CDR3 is CASRPGPHGELFF. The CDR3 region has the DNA TGTGCCAGCAGACCTGGCCCCCACGGGGAGCTGTTTTTT.

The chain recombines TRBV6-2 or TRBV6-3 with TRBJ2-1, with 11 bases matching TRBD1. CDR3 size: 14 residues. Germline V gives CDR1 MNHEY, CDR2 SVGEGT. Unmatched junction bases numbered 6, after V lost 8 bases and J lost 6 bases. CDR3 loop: CASSGTGGFNEQFF. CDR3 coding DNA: TGTGCCAGCTCTGGGACAGGGGGATTCAATGAGCAGTTCTTC.

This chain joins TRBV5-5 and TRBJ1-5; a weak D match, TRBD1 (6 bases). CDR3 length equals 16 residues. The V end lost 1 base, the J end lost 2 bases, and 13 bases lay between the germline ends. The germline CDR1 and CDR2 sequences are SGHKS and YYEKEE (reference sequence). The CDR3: CASSLLQGNGNQPQHF. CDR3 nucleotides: TGTGCCAGCAGCTTGCTCCAGGGGAATGGCAATCAGCCCCAGCATTTT.

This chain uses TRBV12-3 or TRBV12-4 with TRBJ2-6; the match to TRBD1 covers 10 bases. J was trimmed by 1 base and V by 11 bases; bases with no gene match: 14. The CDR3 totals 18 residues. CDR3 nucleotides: TGTGCCCTCAGTCCCGTCCCGGGACAGGGGTCTGGGGCCAACGTCCTGACTTTC. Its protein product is CALSPVPGQGSGANVLTF.

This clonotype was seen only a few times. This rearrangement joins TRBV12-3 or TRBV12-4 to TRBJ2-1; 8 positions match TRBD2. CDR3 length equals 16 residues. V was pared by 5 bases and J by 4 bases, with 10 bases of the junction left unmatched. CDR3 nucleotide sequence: TGTGCCAGCAGTCCCCTAGCGGGCAACGTGTACAATGAGCAGTTCTTC. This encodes CASSPLAGNVYNEQFF.

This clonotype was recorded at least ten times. In nucleotides, the CDR3 is TGTGCCAGCAGTCTGCCATATGGGCCCGGCGGCACTGAAGCTTTCTTT. It translates to CASSLPYGPGGTEAFF. The chain links TRBV12-3 or TRBV12-4 to TRBJ1-1; no clear D gene. Deletions cut 5 bases from V and 4 bases from J, with 20 bases between. The CDR3 contains 16 residues.

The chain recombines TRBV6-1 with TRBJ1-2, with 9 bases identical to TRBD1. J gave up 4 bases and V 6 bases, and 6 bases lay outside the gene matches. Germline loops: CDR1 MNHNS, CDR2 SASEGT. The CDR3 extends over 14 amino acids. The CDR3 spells CASSRQGGIYGYTF. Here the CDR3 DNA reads TGTGCCAGCAGCCGACAGGGGGGAATCTATGGCTACACCTTC.

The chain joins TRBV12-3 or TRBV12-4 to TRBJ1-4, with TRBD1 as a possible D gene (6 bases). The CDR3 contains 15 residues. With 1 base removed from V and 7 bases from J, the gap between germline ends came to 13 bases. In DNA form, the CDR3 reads TGTGCCAGCAGTTTAGGTGGGACAATGAGTGAAAAACTGTTTTTT. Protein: CASSLGGTMSEKLFF.

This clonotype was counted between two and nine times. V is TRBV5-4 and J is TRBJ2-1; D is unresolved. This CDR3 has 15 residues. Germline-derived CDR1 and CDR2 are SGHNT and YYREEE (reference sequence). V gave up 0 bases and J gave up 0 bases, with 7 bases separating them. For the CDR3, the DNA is TGTGCCAGCAGCTTGGGACCAGTCTCCTACAATGAGCAGTTCTTC. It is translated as CASSLGPVSYNEQFF. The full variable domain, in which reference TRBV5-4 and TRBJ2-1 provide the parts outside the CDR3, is ETGVTQSPTHLIKTRGQQVTLRCSSQSGHNTVSWYQQALGQGPQFIFQYYREEENGRGNFPPRFSGLQFPNYSSELNVNALELDDSALYLCASSLGPVSYNEQFFGPGTRLTVL.

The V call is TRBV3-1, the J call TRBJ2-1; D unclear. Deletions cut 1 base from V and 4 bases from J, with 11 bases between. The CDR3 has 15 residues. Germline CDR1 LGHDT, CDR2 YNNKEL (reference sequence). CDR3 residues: CASSQVPAHYNEQFF. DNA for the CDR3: TGTGCCAGCAGCCAAGTACCAGCGCATTACAATGAGCAGTTCTTC.

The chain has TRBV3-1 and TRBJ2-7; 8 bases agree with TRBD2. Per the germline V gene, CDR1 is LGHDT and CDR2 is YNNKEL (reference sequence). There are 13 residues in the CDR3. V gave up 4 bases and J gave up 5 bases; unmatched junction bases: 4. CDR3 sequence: CASSPGLANEQYF. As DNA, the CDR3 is TGTGCCAGCAGCCCAGGACTAGCCAACGAGCAGTACTTC.

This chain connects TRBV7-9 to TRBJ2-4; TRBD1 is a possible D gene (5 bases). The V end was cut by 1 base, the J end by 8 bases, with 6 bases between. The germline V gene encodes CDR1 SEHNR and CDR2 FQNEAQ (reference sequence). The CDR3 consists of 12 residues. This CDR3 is CASSLDRHIQYF. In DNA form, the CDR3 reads TGTGCCAGCAGCTTAGACAGGCACATTCAGTACTTC.

The CDR3 DNA is TGTGCCAGCAGTTACGGACCGGGGGCGGCCGACACTGAAGCTTTCTTT. Amino acid sequence: CASSYGPGAADTEAFF. The V call is TRBV6-5, the J call TRBJ1-1; weak D call: TRBD1 (6 bases). This CDR3 comprises 16 residues. Trimming removed 2 bases from V and 3 bases from J, with 16 bases in between. Germline-derived CDR1 and CDR2 are MNHEY and SVGAGI.

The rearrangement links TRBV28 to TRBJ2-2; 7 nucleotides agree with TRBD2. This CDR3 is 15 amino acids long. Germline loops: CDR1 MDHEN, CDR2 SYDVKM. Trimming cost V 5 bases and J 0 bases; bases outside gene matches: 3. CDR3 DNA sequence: TGTGCCAGCAGTGCGGGGGTTCCGAACACCGGGGAGCTGTTTTTT. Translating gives CASSAGVPNTGELFF.

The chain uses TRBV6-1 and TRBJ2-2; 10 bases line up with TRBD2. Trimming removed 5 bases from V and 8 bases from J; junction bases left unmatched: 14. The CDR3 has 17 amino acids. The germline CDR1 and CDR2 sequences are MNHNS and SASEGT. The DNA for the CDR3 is TGTGCCAGCAGTCCACCCTGGACTAGCGGCCAGGGGGGGGAGCTGTTTTTT. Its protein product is CASSPPWTSGQGGELFF.

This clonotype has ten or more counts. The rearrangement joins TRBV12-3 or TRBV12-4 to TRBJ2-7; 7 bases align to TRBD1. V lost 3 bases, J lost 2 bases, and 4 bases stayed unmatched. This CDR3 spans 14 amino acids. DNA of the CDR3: TGTGCCAGCAGTTTTCCGGGACAGCCCTACGAGCAGTACTTC. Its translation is CASSFPGQPYEQYF.

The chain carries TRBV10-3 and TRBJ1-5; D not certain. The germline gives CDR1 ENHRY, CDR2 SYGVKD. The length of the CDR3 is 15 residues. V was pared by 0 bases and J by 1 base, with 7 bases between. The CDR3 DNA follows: TGTGCCATCAGTGAGTCGGCGGGAAGCAATCAGCCCCAGCATTTT. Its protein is CAISESAGSNQPQHF.

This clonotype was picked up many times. The CDR3 is CASSLAETDTQYF. For the CDR3, the DNA is TGTGCCAGCAGCTTAGCTGAGACAGATACGCAGTATTTT. This chain links TRBV7-2 with TRBJ2-3; no definite D call. Germline V gene lookup returns CDR1 SGHTA and CDR2 FQGNSA. This CDR3 region has 13 residues. The V gene lost 0 bases and the J gene lost 3 bases, with 4 bases spanning the gap.

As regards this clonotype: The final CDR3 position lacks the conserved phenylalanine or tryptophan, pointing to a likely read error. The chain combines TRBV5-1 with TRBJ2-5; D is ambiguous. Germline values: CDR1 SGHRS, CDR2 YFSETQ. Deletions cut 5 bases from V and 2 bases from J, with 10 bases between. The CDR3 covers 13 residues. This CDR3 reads CASRSNPQETQYY. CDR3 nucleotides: TGCGCCAGCAGGTCGAACCCACAAGAGACCCAGTACTAC.

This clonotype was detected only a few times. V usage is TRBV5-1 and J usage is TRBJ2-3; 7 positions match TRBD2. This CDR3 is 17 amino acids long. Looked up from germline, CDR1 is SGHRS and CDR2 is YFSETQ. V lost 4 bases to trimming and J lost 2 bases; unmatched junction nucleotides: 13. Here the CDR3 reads CASSNPLGGSLTDTQYF. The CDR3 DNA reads TGCGCCAGCAGCAACCCCTTGGGCGGGAGCCTCACAGATACGCAGTATTTT.

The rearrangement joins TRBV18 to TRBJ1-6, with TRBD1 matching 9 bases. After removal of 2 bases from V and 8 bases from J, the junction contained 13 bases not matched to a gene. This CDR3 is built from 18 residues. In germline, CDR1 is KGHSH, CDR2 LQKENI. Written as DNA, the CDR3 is TGTGCCAGCTCACCATTGAGCAGGGGGACAGGGAATGATTCACCCCTCCACTTT. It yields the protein CASSPLSRGTGNDSPLHF.